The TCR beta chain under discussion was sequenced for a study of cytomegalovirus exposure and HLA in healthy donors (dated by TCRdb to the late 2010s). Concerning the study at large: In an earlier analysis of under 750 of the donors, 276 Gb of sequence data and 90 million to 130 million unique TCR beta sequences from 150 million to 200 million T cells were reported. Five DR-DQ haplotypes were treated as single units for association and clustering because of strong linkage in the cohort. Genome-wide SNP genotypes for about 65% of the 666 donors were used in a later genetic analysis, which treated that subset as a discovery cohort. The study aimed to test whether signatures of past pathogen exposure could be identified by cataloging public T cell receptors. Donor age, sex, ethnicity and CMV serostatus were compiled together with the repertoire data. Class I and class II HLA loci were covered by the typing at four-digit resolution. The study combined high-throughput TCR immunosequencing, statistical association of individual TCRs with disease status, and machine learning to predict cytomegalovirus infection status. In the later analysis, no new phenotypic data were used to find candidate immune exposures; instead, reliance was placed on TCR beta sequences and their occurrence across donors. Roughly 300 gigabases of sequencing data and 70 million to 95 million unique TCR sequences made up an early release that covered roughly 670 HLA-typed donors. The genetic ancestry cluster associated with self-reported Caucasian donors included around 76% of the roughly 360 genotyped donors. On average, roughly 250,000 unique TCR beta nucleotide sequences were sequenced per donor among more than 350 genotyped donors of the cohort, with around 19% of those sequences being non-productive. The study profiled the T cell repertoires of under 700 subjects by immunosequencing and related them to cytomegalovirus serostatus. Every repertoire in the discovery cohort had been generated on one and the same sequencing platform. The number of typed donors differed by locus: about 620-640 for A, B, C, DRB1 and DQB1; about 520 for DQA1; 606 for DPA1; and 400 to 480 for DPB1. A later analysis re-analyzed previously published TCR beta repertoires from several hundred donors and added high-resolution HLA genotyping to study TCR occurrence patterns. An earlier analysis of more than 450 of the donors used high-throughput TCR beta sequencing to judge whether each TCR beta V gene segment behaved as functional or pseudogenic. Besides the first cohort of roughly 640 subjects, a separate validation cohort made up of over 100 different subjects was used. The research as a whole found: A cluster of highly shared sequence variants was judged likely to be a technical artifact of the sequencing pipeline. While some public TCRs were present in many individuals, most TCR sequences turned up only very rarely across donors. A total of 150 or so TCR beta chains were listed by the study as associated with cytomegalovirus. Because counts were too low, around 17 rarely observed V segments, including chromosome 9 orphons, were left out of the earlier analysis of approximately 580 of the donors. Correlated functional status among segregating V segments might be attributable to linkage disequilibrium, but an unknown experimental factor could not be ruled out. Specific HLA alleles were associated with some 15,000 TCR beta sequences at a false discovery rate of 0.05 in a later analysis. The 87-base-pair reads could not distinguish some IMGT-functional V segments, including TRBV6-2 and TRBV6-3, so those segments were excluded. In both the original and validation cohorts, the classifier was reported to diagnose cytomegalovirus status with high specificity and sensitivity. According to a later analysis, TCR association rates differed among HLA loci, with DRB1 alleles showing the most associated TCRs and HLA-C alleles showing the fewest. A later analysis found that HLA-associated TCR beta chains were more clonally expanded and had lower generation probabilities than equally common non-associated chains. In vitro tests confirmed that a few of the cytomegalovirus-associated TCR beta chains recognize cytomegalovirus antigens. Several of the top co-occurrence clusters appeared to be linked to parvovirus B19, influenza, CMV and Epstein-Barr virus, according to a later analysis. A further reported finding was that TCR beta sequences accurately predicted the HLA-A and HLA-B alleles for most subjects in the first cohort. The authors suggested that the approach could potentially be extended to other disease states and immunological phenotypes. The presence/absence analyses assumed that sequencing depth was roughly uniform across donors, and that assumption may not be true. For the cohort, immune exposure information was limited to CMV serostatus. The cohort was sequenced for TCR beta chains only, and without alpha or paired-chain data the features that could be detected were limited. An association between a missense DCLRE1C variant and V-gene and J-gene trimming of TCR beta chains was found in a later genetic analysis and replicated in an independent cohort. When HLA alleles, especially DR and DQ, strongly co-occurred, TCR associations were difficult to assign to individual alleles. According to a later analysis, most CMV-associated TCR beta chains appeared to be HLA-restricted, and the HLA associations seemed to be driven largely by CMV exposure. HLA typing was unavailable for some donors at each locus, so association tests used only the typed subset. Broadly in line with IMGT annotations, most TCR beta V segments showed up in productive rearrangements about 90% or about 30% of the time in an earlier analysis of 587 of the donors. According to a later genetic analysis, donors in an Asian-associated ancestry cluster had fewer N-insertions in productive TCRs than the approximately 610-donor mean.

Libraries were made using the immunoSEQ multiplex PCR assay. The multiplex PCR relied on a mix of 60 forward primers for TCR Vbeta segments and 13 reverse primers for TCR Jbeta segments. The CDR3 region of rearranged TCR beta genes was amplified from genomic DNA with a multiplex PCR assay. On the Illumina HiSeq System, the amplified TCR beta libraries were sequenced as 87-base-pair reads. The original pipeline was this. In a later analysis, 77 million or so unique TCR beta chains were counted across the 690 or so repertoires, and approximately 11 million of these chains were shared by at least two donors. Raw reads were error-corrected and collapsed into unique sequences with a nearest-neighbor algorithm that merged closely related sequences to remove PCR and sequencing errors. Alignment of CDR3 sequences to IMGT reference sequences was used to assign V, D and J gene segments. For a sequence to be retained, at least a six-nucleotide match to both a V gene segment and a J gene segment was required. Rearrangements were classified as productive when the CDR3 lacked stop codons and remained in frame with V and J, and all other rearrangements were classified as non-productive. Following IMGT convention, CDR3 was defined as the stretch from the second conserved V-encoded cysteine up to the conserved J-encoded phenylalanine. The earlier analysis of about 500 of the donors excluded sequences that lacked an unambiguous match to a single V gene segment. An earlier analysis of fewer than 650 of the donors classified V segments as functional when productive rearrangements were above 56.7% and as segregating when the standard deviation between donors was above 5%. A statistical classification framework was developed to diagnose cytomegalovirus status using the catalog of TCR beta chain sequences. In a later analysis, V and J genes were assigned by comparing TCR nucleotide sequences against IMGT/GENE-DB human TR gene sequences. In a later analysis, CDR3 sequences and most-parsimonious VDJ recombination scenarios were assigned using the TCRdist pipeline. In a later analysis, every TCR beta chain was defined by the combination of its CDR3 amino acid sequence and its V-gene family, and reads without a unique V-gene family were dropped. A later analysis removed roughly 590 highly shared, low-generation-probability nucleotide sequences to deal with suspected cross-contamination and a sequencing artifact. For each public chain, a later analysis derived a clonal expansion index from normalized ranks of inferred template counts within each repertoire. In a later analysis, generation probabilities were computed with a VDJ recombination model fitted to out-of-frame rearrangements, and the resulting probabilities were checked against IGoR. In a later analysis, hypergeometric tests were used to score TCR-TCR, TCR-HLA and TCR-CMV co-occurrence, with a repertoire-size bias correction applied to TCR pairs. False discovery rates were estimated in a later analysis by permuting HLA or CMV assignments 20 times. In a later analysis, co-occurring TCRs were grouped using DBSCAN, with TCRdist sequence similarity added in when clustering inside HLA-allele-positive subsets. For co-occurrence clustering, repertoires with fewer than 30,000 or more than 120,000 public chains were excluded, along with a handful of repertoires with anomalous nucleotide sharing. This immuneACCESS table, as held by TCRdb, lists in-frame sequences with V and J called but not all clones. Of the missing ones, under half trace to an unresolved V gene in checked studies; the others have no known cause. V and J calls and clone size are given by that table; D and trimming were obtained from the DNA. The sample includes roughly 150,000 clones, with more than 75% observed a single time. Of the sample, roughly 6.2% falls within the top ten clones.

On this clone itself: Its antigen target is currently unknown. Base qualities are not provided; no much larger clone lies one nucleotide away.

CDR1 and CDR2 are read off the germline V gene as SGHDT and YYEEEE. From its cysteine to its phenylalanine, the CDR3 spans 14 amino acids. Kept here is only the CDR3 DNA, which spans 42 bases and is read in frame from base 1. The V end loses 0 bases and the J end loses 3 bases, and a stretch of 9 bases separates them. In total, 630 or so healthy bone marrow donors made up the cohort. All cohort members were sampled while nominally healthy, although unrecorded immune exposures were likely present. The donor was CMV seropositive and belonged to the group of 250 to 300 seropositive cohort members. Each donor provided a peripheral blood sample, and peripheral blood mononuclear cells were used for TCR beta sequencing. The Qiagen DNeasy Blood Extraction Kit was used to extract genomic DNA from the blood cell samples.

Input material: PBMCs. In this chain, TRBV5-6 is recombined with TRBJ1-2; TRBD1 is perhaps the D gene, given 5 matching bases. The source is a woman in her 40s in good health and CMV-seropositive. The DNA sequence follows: TGTGCCAGCAGCTTGGGCAGGGTTGACTATGGCTACACCTTC. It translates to CASSLGRVDYGYTF.